This TCR beta chain was sequenced for a study of blood T cell repertoires in COVID-19 (dated by TCRdb to the early 2020s). Regarding the research as a whole: Samples from collaborators originated in the United States, Italy and Spain and spanned both the acute and convalescent phases of COVID-19. The material from the prospective study consisted of cDNA or gDNA derived from T cells, B-cell-depleted T cells, or PBMCs. Subjects who had been exposed to COVID-19, were actively infected with it, or had recovered from it provided the deeply sampled blood TCRbeta repertoires that made up the dataset. The repertoires were made available in a free public database intended to serve as a resource for research on the immune response to SARS-CoV-2. The samples were drawn from the first 160 participants of the ongoing ImmuneRACE study and from 950 to 1,500 subjects provided by 6 global collaborators. Sample metadata almost always included a de-identified subject ID, COVID-19 status, age in years and sex. Where available, HLA class I and class II types were taken from metadata supplied by the sample provider and were not determined by assay-based typing.

Via the germline V gene, CDR1 is MGHRA and CDR2 YSYEKL. The CDR3 covers 12 residues, taking in both the cysteine and the phenylalanine. The retained sequence is limited to the CDR3, 36 bases, with the frame set at the first base. The germline ends are 2 bases apart after V is trimmed by 1 base and J by 4 bases. TCRbeta CDR3 regions were amplified from genomic DNA by means of the immunoSEQ Assay, a bias-controlled multiplex PCR. Per the source publication's procedure: Within the assay, amplification of reference gene primers was used to estimate how many nucleated cells each sample contained. Sequence reads were collapsed and filtered to measure the absolute abundance of every unique TCRbeta CDR3 rearrangement. For each sample, productive Simpson clonality was calculated as the square root of Simpson's diversity index across productive rearrangements. The clones in this table, taken by TCRdb from immuneACCESS, are in-frame only. Not every clone is retained; where verified, under half of the shortfall comes from an unresolved V gene, and the cause of the rest is unknown. That table is the source of V, J and clone size, and D and trimming were worked out from the DNA. Recorded for this sample are fewer than 200,000 clones; around 85% of them occurred a single time. The ten largest clones capture roughly 5.7% of the sample.

In regard to this clone: Its antigen is still unknown. There are no base qualities to consult, and no much larger clone falls within one base.

In the prospective study, participants were roughly 18 to 100 years old, resided in about two dozen geographic areas of the United States, and were enrolled through a virtual design. In the prospective study, cohorts were assigned on the basis of participant-reported clinical history obtained from a screening survey and a study questionnaire. Mobile phlebotomists in the prospective study collected whole blood, serum and a nasopharyngeal or oropharyngeal swab from every participant. Participants in the prospective study had the option to provide additional blood draws and questionnaires over a roughly 2-month period. Blood samples from the prospective study were shipped frozen or at room temperature prior to DNA extraction. General findings and caveats noted by the study authors: How much clinical and demographic metadata was included differed by source and by participant, and the metadata was provided uncurated.

The clonotype originates from a woman between 40 and 55 years old with acute COVID-19. The chain is encoded by TRBV4-1 joined to TRBJ2-1; the D gene cannot be resolved reliably. Sequencing was performed on PBMCs or T cells enriched from blood (not recorded which). In nucleotide form, the sequence is TGCGCCAGCAGCCAAGTATACAATGAGCAGTTCTTC. It encodes CASSQVYNEQFF.